The clone carrying this TCR beta chain was seen just once. Its antigen is not identified. Profiled with immunoSEQ multiplex PCR; TCRdb holds only in-frame clones, not every one. The table has around 60,000 clones, 55% to 85% seen once. The CDR3 runs 15 residues. J was trimmed by 4 bases and V by 3 bases; bases with no gene match: 6. In germline, CDR1 is SGHAT, CDR2 FQNNGV. Viral peptide pools were used in the ViraFEST assay to expand antigen-specific CD4+ T cells, and sequencing came afterward. Upon completion of 10 to 11 days in culture, CD4+ T cells were isolated. As their vaccination, participants received two doses of either BNT162b2 or mRNA-1273. Cultivation was performed at two million PBMC per well with about 9.6 IU/ml IL-2 and 10 ug/ml peptides added. The data derive from a study of vaccination effects on CD4 cells after COVID-19. Turning to the study itself: Post-vaccine draws lagged the second dose by a median of 72 days. Study-level results: Healthy vaccinees' vaccine-induced clones included only 1 of 255 that recognized common cold coronaviruses. Late in the post-vaccination period, infection-induced and vaccine-induced clones underwent marked clonal contraction.

The chain recombines TRBV11-2 with TRBJ2-1, with 7 bases identical to TRBD2. Sequences were derived from CD4+ T cells from PBMCs cultured with HCoV-229E spike peptides, sampled after COVID-19 vaccination. This clonotype was sampled from a human donor who received a COVID-19 vaccine. The CDR3 DNA sequence: TGTGCCAGCAGCTTGACGCGGGGGTTTTACAATGAGCAGTTCTTC. Its protein is CASSLTRGFYNEQFF.